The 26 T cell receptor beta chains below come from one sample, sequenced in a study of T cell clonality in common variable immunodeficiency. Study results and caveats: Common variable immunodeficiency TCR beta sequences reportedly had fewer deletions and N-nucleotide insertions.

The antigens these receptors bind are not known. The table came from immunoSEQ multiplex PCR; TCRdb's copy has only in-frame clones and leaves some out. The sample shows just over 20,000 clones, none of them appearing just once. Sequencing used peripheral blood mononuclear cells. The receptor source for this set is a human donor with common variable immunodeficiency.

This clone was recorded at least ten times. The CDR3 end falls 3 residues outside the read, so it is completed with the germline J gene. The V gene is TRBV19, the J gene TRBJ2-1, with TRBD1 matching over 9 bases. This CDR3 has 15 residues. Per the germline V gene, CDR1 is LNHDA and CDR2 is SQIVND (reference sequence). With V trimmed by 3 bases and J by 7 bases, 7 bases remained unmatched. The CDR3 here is CASSIYGTGRNEQFF. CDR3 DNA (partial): TGTGCCAGTAGTATCTACGGGACAGGGAGGAATGAG.

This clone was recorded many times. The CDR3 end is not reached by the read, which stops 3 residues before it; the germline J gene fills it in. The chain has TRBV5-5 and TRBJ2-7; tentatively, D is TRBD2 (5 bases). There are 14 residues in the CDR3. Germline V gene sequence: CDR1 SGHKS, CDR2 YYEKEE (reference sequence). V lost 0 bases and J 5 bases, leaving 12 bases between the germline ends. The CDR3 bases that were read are TGTGCCAGCAGCTTGGGGTCGGGGTTCAACGAG. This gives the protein CASSLGSGFNE. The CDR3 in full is CASSLGSGFNEQYF.

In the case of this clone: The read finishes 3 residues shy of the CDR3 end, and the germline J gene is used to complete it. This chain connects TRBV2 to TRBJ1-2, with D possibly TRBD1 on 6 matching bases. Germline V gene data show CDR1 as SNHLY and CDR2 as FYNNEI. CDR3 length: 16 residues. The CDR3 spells CASSAGMGAGERGYTF. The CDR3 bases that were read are TGTGCCAGCAGTGCTGGGATGGGGGCGGGAGAGAGAGGC.

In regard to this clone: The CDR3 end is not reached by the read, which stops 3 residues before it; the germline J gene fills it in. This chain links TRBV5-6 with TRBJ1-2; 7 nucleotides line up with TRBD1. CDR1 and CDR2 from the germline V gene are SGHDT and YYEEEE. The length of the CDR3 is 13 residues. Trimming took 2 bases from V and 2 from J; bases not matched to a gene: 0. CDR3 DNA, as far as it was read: TGTGCCAGCAGCTTCAGGGGGAACTATGGC. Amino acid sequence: CASSFRGNYG. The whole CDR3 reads CASSFRGNYGYTF. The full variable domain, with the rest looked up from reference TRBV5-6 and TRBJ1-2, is DAGVTQSPTHLIKTRGQQVTLRCSPKSGHDTVSWYQQALGQGPQFIFQYYEEEERQRGNFPDRFSGHQFPNYSSELNVNALLLGDSALYLCASSFRGNYGYTFGSGTRLTVV.

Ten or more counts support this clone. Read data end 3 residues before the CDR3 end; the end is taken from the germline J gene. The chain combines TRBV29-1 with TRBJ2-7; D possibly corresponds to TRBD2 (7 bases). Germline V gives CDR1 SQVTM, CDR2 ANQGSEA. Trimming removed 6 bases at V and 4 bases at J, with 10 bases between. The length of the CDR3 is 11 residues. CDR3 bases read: TGCAGCGTGGGGGGGCTTTACGAG. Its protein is CSVGGLYE. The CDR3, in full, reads CSVGGLYEQYF.

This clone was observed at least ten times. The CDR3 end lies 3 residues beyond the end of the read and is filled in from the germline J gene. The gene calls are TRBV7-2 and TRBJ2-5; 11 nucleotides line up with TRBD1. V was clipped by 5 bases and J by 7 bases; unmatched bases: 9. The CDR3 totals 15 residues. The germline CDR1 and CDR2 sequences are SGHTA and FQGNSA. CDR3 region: CASSPAGTGGATQYF. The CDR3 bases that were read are TGTGCCAGCAGCCCAGCCGGGACAGGGGGGGCGACC.

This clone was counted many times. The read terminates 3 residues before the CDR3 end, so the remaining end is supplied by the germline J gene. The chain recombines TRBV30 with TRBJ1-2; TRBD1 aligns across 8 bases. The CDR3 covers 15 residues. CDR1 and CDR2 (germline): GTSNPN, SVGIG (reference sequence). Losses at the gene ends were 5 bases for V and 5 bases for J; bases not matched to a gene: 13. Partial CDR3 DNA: TGTGCCTGGGGACAGGGTACAGAGCTTTGGTATGGC. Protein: CAWGQGTELWYG. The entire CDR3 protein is CAWGQGTELWYGYTF.

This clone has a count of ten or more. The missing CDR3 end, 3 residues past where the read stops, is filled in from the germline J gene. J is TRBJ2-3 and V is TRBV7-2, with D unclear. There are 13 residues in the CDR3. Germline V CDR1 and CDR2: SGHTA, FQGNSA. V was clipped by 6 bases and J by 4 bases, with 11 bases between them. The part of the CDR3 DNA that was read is TGTGCCAGCAGTCCCCGTTCGTCAGATACG. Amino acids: CASSPRSSDT. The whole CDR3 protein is CASSPRSSDTQYF.

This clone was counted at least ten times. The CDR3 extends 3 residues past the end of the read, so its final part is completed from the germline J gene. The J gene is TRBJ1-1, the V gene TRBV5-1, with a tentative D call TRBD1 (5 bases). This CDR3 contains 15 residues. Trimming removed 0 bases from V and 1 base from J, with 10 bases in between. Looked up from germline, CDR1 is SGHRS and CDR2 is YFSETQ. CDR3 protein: CASSLEVQANTEAFF. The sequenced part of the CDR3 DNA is TGCGCCAGCAGCTTGGAGGTACAGGCGAACACTGAA. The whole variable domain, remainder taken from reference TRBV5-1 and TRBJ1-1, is KAGVTQTPRYLIKTRGQQVTLSCSPISGHRSVSWYQQTPGQGLQFLFEYFSETQRNKGNFPGRFSGRQFSNSRSEMNVSTLELGDSALYLCASSLEVQANTEAFFGQGTRLTVV.

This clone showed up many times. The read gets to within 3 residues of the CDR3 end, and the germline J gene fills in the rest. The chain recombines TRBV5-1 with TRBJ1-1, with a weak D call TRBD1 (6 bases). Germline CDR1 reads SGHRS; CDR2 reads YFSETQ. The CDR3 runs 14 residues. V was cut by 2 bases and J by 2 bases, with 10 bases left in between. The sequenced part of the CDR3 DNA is TGCGCCAGCAGCTTCCAGGGGAGAAACACTGAA. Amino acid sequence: CASSFQGRNTE. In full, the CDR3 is CASSFQGRNTEAFF.

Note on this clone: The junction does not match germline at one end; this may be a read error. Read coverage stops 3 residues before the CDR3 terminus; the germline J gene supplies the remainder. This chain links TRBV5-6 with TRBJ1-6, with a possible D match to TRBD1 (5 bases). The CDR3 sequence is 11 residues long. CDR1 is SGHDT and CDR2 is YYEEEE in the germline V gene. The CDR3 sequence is CVSSHRDSLHF. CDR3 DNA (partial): TGTGTCAGCAGCCACCGGGACTCC.

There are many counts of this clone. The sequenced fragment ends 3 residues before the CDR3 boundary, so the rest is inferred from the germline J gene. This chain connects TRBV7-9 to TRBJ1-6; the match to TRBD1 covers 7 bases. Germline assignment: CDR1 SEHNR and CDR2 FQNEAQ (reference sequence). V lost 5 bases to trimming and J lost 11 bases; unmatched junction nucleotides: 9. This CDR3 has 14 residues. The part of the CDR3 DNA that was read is TGTGCCAGCAGCCGTGGAGGGGGCGGAACACCC. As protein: CASSRGGGGTP. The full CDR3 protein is CASSRGGGGTPLHF.

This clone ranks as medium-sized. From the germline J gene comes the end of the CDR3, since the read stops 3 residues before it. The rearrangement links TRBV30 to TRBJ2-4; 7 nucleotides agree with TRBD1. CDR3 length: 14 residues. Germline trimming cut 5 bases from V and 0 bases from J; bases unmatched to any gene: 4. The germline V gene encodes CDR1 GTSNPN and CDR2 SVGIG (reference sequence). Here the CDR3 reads CAWGTGVAKNIQYF. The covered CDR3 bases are TGTGCCTGGGGTACAGGGGTAGCCAAAAACATT.

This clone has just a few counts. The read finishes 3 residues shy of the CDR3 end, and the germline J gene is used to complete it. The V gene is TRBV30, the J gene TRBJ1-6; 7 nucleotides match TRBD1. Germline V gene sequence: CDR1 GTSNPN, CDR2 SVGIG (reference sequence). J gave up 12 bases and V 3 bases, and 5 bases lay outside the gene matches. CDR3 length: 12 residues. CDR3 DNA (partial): TGTGCCTGGAGGGGGGACAGCGAACCC. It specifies CAWRGDSEP. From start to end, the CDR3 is CAWRGDSEPLHF.

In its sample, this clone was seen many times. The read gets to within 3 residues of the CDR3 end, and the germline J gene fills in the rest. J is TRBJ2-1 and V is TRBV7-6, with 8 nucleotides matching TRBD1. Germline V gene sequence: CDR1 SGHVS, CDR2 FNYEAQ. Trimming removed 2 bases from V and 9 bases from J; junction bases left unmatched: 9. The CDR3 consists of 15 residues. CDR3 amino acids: CASSLPDRVRGEQFF. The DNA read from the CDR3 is TGTGCCAGCAGCTTACCGGACAGGGTCCGTGGTGAG.

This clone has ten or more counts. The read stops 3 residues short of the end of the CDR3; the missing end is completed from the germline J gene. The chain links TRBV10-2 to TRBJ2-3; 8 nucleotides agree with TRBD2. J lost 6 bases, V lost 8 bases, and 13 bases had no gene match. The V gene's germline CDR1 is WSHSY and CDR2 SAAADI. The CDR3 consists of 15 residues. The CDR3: CASSPGSGASDTQYF. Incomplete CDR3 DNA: TGCGCCAGCTCCCCGGGTAGCGGGGCGTCCGATACG.

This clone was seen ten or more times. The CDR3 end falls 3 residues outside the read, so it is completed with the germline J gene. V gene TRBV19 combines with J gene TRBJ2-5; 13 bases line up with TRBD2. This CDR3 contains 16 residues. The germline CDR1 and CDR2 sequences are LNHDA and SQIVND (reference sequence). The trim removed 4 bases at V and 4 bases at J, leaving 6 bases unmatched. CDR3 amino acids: CASSTLLAGGPETQYF. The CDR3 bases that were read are TGTGCCAGTAGTACCCTACTAGCGGGGGGGCCAGAGACC.

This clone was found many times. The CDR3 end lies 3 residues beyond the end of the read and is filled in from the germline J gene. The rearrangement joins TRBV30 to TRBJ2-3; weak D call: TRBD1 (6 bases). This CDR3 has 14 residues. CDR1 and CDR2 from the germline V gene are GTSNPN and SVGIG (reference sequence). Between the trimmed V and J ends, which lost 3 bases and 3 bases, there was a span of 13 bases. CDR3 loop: CAWSEGVGTDTQYF. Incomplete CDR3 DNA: TGTGCCTGGAGCGAGGGGGTGGGGACAGATACG.

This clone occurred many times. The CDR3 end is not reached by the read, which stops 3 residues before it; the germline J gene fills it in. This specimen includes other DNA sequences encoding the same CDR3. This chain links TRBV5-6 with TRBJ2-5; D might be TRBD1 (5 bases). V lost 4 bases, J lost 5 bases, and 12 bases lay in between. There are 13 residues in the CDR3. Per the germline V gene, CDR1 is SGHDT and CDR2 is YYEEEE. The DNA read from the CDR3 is TGTGCCAGCAGCGTGACAGTGGAGGAGACC. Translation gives CASSVTVEET. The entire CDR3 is CASSVTVEETQYF.

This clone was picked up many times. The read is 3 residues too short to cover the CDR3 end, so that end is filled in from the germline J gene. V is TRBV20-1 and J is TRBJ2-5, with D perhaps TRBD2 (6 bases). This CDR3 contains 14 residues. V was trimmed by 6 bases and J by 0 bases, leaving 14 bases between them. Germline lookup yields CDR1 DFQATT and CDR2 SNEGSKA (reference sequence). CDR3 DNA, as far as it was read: TGCAGTGCCCGAAACCTAGCGTACCAAGAGACC. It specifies CSARNLAYQET. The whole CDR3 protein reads CSARNLAYQETQYF.

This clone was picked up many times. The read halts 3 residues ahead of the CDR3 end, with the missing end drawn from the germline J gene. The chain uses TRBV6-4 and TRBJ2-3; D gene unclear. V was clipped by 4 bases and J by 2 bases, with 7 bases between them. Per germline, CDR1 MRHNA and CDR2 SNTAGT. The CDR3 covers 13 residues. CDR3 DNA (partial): TGTGCCAGCAGTGTGGCAGACACAGATACG. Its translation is CASSVADTDT. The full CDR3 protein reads CASSVADTDTQYF.

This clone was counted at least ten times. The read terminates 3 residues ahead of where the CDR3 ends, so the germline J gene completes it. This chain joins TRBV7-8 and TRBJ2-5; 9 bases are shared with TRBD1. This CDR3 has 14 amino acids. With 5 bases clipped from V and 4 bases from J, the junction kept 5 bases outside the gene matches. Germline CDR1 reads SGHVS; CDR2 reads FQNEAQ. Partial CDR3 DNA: TGTGCCAGCAGCCCACCGACAGGGGGAGAGACC. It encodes CASSPPTGGET. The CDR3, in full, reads CASSPPTGGETQYF.

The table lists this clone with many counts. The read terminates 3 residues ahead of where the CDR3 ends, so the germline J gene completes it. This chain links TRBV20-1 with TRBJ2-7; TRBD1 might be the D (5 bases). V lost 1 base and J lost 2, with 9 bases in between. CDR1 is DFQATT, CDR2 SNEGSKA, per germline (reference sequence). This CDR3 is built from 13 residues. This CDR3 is CSARVDRAYEQYF. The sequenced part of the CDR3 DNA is TGCAGTGCTAGAGTAGACAGAGCCTACGAG.

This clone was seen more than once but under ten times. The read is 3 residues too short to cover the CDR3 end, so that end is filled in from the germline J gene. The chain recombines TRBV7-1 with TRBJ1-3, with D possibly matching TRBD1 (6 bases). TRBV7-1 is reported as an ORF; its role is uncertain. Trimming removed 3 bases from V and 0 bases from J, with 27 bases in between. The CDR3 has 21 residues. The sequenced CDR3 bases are TGTGCCAGCAGCTCCCCCCGCCCGACAGGCCCCGGTCCTCTCTCTGGAAACACC. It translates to CASSSPRPTGPGPLSGNT. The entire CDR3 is CASSSPRPTGPGPLSGNTIYF.

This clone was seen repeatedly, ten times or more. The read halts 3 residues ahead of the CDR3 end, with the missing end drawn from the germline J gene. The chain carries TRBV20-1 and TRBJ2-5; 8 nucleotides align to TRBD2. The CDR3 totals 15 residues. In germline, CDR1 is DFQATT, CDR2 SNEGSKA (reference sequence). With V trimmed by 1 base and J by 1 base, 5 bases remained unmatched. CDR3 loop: CSARGSGASQETQYF. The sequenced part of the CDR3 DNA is TGCAGTGCTAGAGGTAGCGGGGCTTCCCAAGAGACC.

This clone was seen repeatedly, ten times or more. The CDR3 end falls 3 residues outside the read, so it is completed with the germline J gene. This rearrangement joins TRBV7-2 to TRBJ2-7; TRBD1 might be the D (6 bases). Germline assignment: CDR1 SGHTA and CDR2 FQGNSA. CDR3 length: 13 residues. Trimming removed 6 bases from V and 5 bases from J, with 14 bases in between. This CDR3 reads CASRSGVFDEQYF. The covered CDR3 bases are TGTGCCAGCAGATCAGGGGTTTTCGACGAG.